This TCR beta chain was captured by sequencing in a study of T cell changes during pregnancy in multiple sclerosis. The V end was cut by 2 bases, the J end by 0 bases, with 10 bases between. The CDR3 covers 16 residues. CDR1 is MNHEY and CDR2 is SMNVEV in the germline V gene (reference sequence). The protocol was immunoSEQ multiplex PCR, while the TCRdb copy is restricted to in-frame clones and leaves out a portion. The data contain about 36,000 clones, 88% of them singletons. The clonotype comes from a female donor with multiple sclerosis, enrolled in a pregnancy study. The starting material was CD4+ T cells from peripheral blood mononuclear cells, obtained in the first trimester of pregnancy. V usage is TRBV27 and J usage is TRBJ2-2; no clear D gene. The CDR3 is CASSLKVQANTGELFF. The CDR3, as DNA: TGTGCCAGCAGTTTAAAAGTGCAGGCGAACACCGGGGAGCTGTTTTTT.